The T cell receptor beta chain under discussion was sequenced for a study of a mutant IDH1 vaccine in newly diagnosed glioma. Study details: Previous treatment comprised radiotherapy, temozolomide, or both, mostly both.

Points on this clone: The antigen remains unidentified.

CDR3 length: 17 amino acids. V lost 0 bases, J lost 6 bases, and 9 bases stayed unmatched. Germline CDR1 is MNHNS and CDR2 is SASEGT. Clones were sequenced by immunoSEQ multiplex PCR, and TCRdb holds only the in-frame ones, with some missing. The sample lists roughly 51,000 clones, 84% occurring once. Indicated time point: week 47, end of study. The investigators gave 300 ug of mutant IDH1 20-mer peptide in each vaccine dose, together with topical imiquimod. The sample in question was PBMCs, obtained from a glioma patient whose treatment included an IDH1 peptide vaccine. The receptor's source is a woman between 25 and 40 years old with glioma. Some clones in this sample may be carry-over from other donors' samples. The chain links TRBV6-1 to TRBJ1-4, with 8 bases matching TRBD1. The CDR3 spells CASSEALNRGRDEKLFF. CDR3 sequence (DNA): TGTGCCAGCAGTGAAGCTTTAAACAGGGGGAGGGATGAAAAACTGTTTTTT.